The sequence of this T cell receptor beta chain was determined in a study of regulatory T cells in long-lasting Graves disease. This CDR3 region has 12 residues. Germline assignment: CDR1 SGHTA and CDR2 FQGNSA. Trimming pared 7 bases from V and 13 bases from J, leaving 17 bases between. Study findings and constraints: Favored usage of TRBV28, TRBJ1-2 and TRBJ2-5 was recorded in persistent disease.

Assembly of TCR beta libraries relied on iRepertoire HTBI primers together with Arm-PCR of CDR3 regions. Per the authors' pipeline: From all samples, identification returned 14 TRBJ and roughly 65 TRBV segments. TCRdb reanalysed the multiplex PCR reads using MiXCR and keeps one entry per CDR3 protein. The V and J calls follow TCRdb's processing rather than the paper's. The sample carries around 450,000 distinct CDR3 sequences, under 15% recorded once. As for this clonotype: The antigen is unknown. This sequence is one base from a far larger clone and is likely a read error.

Time point noted: newly diagnosed GD, antithyroid drugs for less than 3 months. From RNA extracted from PBMCs, the TCR library was made. A peripheral blood sample, nine milliliters in volume, was drawn into EDTA tubes. These records were also assigned to another study, of T cells in Graves' hyperthyroidism and ophthalmopathy. From that paper: The HTBI primer set served for first-round RT-PCR of the TCR CDR3.

The sample in question was peripheral blood mononuclear cells (PBMCs), obtained at new diagnosis, from a patient treated with antithyroid drugs. The origin of this receptor is a woman aged 30 to 39 with Graves disease. The chain uses TRBV7-2 and TRBJ2-1; D is possibly TRBD2 (7 bases). Written as DNA, the CDR3 is TGTGCCAGCAATCGGGGGGCAGAGACCCAGTTCTTC. Its protein product is CASNRGAETQFF.